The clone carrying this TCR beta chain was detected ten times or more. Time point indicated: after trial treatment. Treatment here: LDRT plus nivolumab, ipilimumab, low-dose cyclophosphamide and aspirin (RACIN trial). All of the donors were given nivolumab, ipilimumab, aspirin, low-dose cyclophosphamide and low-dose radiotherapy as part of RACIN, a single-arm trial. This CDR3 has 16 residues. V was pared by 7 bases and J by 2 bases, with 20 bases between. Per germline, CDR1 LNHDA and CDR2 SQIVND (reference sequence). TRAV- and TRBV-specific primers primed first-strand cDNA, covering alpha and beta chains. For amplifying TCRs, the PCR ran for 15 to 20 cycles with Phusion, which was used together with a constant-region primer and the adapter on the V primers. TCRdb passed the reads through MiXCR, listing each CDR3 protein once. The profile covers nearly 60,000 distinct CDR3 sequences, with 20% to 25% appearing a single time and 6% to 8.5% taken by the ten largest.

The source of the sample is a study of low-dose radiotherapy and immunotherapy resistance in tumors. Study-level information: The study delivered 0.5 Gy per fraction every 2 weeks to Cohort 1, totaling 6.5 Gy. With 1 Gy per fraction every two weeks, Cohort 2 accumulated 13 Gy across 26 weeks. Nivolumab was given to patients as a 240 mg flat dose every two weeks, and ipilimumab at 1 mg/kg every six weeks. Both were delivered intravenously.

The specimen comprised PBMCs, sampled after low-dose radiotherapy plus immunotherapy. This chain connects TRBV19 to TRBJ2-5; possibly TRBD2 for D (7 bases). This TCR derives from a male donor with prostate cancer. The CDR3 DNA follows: TGTGCCAGTACCCCACGGGGGGCTAGCGGACAAGAGACCCAGTACTTC. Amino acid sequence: CASTPRGASGQETQYF.